This TCR beta chain was observed in a study of blood T cell repertoires in COVID-19. About the research overall: The United States, Italy and Spain supplied acute and convalescent COVID-19 samples. T cells, B-cell-depleted T cells, or PBMCs provided the cDNA or gDNA that served as material.

This CDR3 spans 14 amino acids. Germline V lookup: CDR1 MNHEY, CDR2 SVGEGT. Deletions cut 2 bases from V and 3 bases from J, with 9 bases between. Original processing notes: Cell counts per sample came from amplifying reference gene primers. The repertoire was sequenced with immunoSEQ multiplex PCR; TCRdb's copy has only in-frame clones and lacks some. That table furnishes V, J and clone size, whereas the DNA furnished D and trimming. The sample shows about 75,000 clones, around 74% of them seen only once. Sequenced sample: peripheral blood. The sequence was obtained from an elderly woman with active or convalescent COVID-19. V usage is TRBV6-2 or TRBV6-3 and J usage is TRBJ2-3; D might be TRBD1 (5 bases). The CDR3 DNA reads TGTGCCAGCAGTTACAGACAGCCGACAGATACGCAGTATTTT. Its translation is CASSYRQPTDTQYF.